This record covers a single T cell receptor beta chain. The protocol was immunoSEQ multiplex PCR, while the TCRdb copy is restricted to in-frame clones and leaves out a portion. The sample carries fewer than 85,000 clones, 85% to 95% recorded once. This entry comes from a study of technical replicates of blood from a few donors. The sequence was obtained from a human donor in good health. Some clones in this sample may be carry-over from other donors' samples. The source material was PBMCs.

The CDR3 loop reads CSVEWESTDTQYF. DNA of the CDR3: TGCAGCGTTGAGTGGGAGAGCACAGATACGCAGTATTTT. This chain uses TRBV29-1 with TRBJ2-3; tentatively, D is TRBD2 (5 bases). Trimming removed 3 bases from V and 0 bases from J, with 7 bases in between. CDR1 and CDR2 (germline): SQVTM, ANQGSEA. This CDR3 comprises 13 residues.